This T cell receptor (beta chain) was sequenced for a study of blood T cell repertoires in COVID-19. About the study: T cells, B-cell-depleted T cells, or PBMCs provided the cDNA or gDNA that served as material.

Seattle participants joined during active infection and were tracked over time. This CDR3 contains 16 residues. With V trimmed by 1 base and J by 5 bases, 9 bases remained unmatched. Germline V gene sequence: CDR1 SGHDT, CDR2 YYEEEE. Original processing methods: The authors estimated nucleated cell counts from reference gene primer amplification. Profiling relied on immunoSEQ multiplex PCR, and the TCRdb table lists in-frame clones only, not all of them. The DNA gave D and trimming, while V, J and clone size come from that table. Among 150,000 to 200,000 clones listed, 85% to 95% were seen once. The sequenced sample consisted of peripheral blood. This clonotype was sampled from a woman aged 55 to 70 with COVID-19, enrolled during active disease. The genes are TRBV5-6 and TRBJ2-5; 9 bases agree with TRBD1. CDR3 protein: CASSLTPGQGGETQYF. In DNA, the CDR3 is TGTGCCAGCAGCTTGACCCCGGGACAGGGCGGGGAGACCCAGTACTTC.